These T cell receptor beta chains were read from a single sample in a study of blood T cell repertoires in COVID-19. TCRdb keeps only in-frame clones here, not all; method: immunoSEQ multiplex PCR. Among a few hundred thousand clones listed, 88% were seen once. Sequencing was done on a sample of peripheral blood. The source of these receptors is a man aged 55 to 69 who had recovered from COVID-19. CDR3s include the opening cysteine and the closing phenylalanine or tryptophan. The D gene is left open where the match is weak. The size entry is marked missing in some rows and otherwise reads once, few, many or a size class.

J | size | D | V | CDR3 | DNA
TRBJ1-6 | NA | NA | TRBV4-1 | CASSQGTVSPLHF | TGCGCCAGCAGCCAAGGGACAGTTTCACCCCTCCACTTT
TRBJ2-3 | once | NA | TRBV3-1/TRBV3-2 | CASSQRGPGTDTQYF | TGTGCCAGCAGCCAGCGGGGGCCAGGGACAGATACGCAGTATTTT
TRBJ2-3 | once | TRBD1 | TRBV27 | CASSSRDRGKDTQYF | TGTGCCAGCAGTTCCAGGGACAGGGGGAAAGATACGCAGTATTTT
TRBJ2-7 | NA | TRBD1 | TRBV29-1 | CSVRRDRGNEQYF | TGCAGCGTGCGGCGGGACAGGGGGAACGAGCAGTACTTC
TRBJ1-4 | few | NA | TRBV19 | CASSGISATNEKLFF | TGTGCCAGTAGCGGGATATCAGCAACTAATGAAAAACTGTTTTTT
TRBJ1-6 | NA | NA | TRBV4-1 | CASSQDKEGALTYNSPLHF | TGCGCCAGCAGCCAAGATAAGGAAGGGGCATTGACCTATAATTCACCCCTCCACTTT
TRBJ1-3 | NA | NA | TRBV9 | CASSVNHGLSGNTIYF | TGTGCCAGCAGCGTAAACCACGGACTTTCTGGAAACACCATATATTTT
TRBJ2-7 | NA | NA | TRBV7-2 | CASSFARPSRGYEQYF | TGTGCCAGCAGCTTCGCCCGGCCGTCTAGGGGATACGAGCAGTACTTC
TRBJ2-5 | once | NA | TRBV5-1 | CASSTRETQYF | TGCGCCAGCAGCACCAGGGAGACCCAGTACTTC
TRBJ2-3 | NA | TRBD1 | TRBV25-1 | CASSAGTVPDTQYF | TGTGCCAGCAGTGCCGGGACAGTCCCAGATACGCAGTATTTT
TRBJ2-5 | once | NA | TRBV7-9 | CASSLPKGQGLGETQYF | TGTGCCAGCAGCTTACCGAAGGGGCAGGGTCTTGGGGAGACCCAGTACTTC
TRBJ1-4 | once | TRBD1 | TRBV7-9 | CASTFTPGTGGQNEKLFF | TGTGCCAGCACCTTCACACCCGGGACAGGGGGCCAGAATGAAAAACTGTTTTTT
TRBJ2-1 | NA | TRBD2 | TRBV9 | CASSKSGGSYNEQFF | TGTGCCAGCAGCAAGAGCGGGGGCTCCTACAATGAGCAGTTCTTC
TRBJ2-5 | NA | TRBD1 | TRBV6-1 | CASSEDRGLGETQYF | TGTGCCAGCAGTGAAGACAGGGGGCTGGGGGAGACCCAGTACTTC
TRBJ2-1 | NA | NA | TRBV18 | CASSPPPVGDEQFF | TGTGCCAGCTCACCCCCACCGGTCGGGGATGAGCAGTTCTTC
TRBJ2-1 | NA | TRBD1 | TRBV5-1 | CASRRSPGTEYNEQFF | TGCGCCAGCAGGCGTTCTCCGGGGACAGAATACAATGAGCAGTTCTTC
TRBJ2-5 | NA | TRBD2 | TRBV2 | CASSVIAGGRETQYF | TGTGCCAGCAGTGTTATAGCGGGGGGGCGGGAGACCCAGTACTTC
TRBJ1-2 | NA | TRBD1 | TRBV19 | CASSTPQGAQVGYTF | TGTGCCAGTAGTACCCCTCAGGGGGCGCAGGTTGGCTACACCTTC
TRBJ2-7 | few | TRBD1 | TRBV2 | CASSKSGTGGGEQYF | TGTGCCAGCAGTAAATCCGGGACAGGGGGCGGAGAGCAGTACTTC
TRBJ1-2 | NA | NA | TRBV19 | CASNPDGWNYGYTF | TGTGCCAGTAATCCCGACGGGTGGAACTATGGCTACACCTTC
TRBJ2-1 | NA | TRBD2 | TRBV11-2 | CASSFLAGSSYNEQFF | TGTGCCAGCAGCTTTTTAGCGGGGAGCTCCTACAATGAGCAGTTCTTC
TRBJ2-7 | NA | NA | TRBV11-2 | CASSRQRQTYEQYF | TGTGCCAGCAGCCGCCAGAGACAGACGTACGAGCAGTACTTC
TRBJ1-2 | few | NA | TRBV6-2/TRBV6-3 | CASSYEGAYGYTF | TGTGCCAGCAGTTACGAGGGCGCCTATGGCTACACCTTC
TRBJ2-4 | NA | NA | TRBV7-9 | CASSLETGLKNIQYF | TGTGCCAGCAGCTTAGAAACAGGACTAAAAAACATTCAGTACTTC
TRBJ1-3 | once | TRBD1 | TRBV27 | CASSLRDRGRENTIYF | TGTGCCAGCAGTTTAAGGGACAGGGGGCGGGAAAACACCATATATTTT
TRBJ2-3 | NA | NA | TRBV5-6 | CASSFAHRGDTQYF | TGTGCCAGCAGCTTCGCTCATCGGGGAGATACGCAGTATTTT
TRBJ2-2 | NA | TRBD2 | TRBV6-5 | CASSSSAGGRTGELFF | TGTGCCAGCAGTTCCTCCGCGGGGGGGCGTACCGGGGAGCTGTTTTTT
TRBJ1-3 | few | NA | TRBV9 | CASSPRGVNSGNTMYF | TGTGCCAGCAGCCCCCGGGGGGTTAACTCTGGAAACACCATGTATTTT
TRBJ2-7 | NA | NA | TRBV5-4 | CASSLHARDYEQYF | TGTGCCAGCAGCTTGCATGCCAGGGACTACGAGCAGTACTTC
TRBJ2-7 | NA | NA | TRBV6-5 | CASSPDRRSYEQYF | TGTGCCAGCAGCCCGGACAGACGTTCCTACGAGCAGTACTTC
TRBJ2-5 | NA | NA | TRBV9 | CASSVGEETQYF | TGTGCCAGCAGCGTAGGGGAGGAGACCCAGTACTTC
TRBJ2-4 | NA | TRBD1 | TRBV19 | CASSQWTGGSKNIQYF | TGTGCCAGTAGTCAATGGACAGGGGGTTCCAAAAACATTCAGTACTTC
TRBJ2-7 | NA | TRBD2 | TRBV20-1 | CSASMRGSSYEQYF | TGCAGTGCTAGTATGCGGGGGAGCTCCTACGAGCAGTACTTC
TRBJ2-7 | NA | NA | TRBV27 | CASSKTVGQFYEQYF | TGTGCCAGCAGCAAGACAGTAGGACAGTTCTACGAGCAGTACTTC
TRBJ2-5 | once | TRBD2 | TRBV12-5 | CASGLSQQAGLGETQYF | TGTGCTAGTGGTTTGTCCCAGCAAGCGGGGTTAGGAGAGACCCAGTACTTC
TRBJ2-7 | NA | TRBD1 | TRBV6-5 | CASIQGAEQYF | TGTGCCAGCATCCAGGGGGCCGAGCAGTACTTC
TRBJ1-2 | NA | TRBD1 | TRBV5-1 | CASSSGQGVGYTF | TGCGCCAGCAGCTCCGGACAGGGGGTAGGCTACACCTTC
TRBJ2-2 | NA | NA | TRBV28 | CASGVGHAGSTGELFF | TGTGCCAGCGGAGTAGGCCATGCAGGGTCCACCGGGGAGCTGTTTTTT
TRBJ2-7 | NA | NA | TRBV6-5 | CASSYARGSSYEQYF | TGTGCCAGCAGTTACGCAAGGGGGAGCTCCTACGAGCAGTACTTC
TRBJ1-2 | NA | TRBD1 | TRBV6-5 | CASRLPGQRYGYTF | TGTGCCAGCAGGCTCCCGGGACAGAGATATGGCTACACCTTC
TRBJ1-4 | NA | TRBD1 | TRBV5-4 | CASSPTGGGNEKLFF | TGTGCCAGCAGCCCCACAGGGGGCGGGAATGAAAAACTGTTTTTT
TRBJ1-5 | NA | NA | TRBV6-5 | CASSLGGGRPQHF | TGTGCCAGCAGCCTTGGGGGGGGGCGGCCCCAGCATTTT
TRBJ2-2 | once | TRBD1 | TRBV5-1 | CASSLDRTGMWNPGELFF | TGCGCCAGCAGCTTGGATCGGACAGGGATGTGGAATCCCGGGGAGCTGTTTTTT
TRBJ1-1 | NA | NA | TRBV5-4 | CASSPGAGNTEAFF | TGTGCCAGCAGCCCAGGGGCGGGGAACACTGAAGCTTTCTTT
TRBJ2-7 | NA | TRBD2 | TRBV7-8 | CASLGEGREQYF | TGTGCCTCGCTGGGGGAGGGTAGGGAGCAGTACTTC
TRBJ2-1 | NA | NA | TRBV5-1 | CASSLTGVYNEQFF | TGCGCCAGCAGCTTAACGGGGGTTTACAATGAGCAGTTCTTC
TRBJ2-3 | once | NA | TRBV21-1 | CASSRPAGTSTDTQYF | TGTGCCAGCAGCAGGCCCGCGGGAACTAGCACAGATACGCAGTATTTT
TRBJ1-1 | once | NA | TRBV9 | CASSVQGFNTEAFF | TGTGCCAGCAGCGTACAGGGGTTCAACACTGAAGCTTTCTTT
TRBJ2-6 | few | TRBD1 | TRBV19 | CASSIPQGASGANVLTF | TGTGCCAGTAGTATACCCCAGGGGGCGTCTGGGGCCAACGTCCTGACTTTC
TRBJ2-7 | NA | TRBD1 | TRBV5-1 | CASSLQGATLYEQYF | TGCGCCAGCAGCTTACAGGGGGCGACCCTCTACGAGCAGTACTTC
TRBJ2-2 | NA | NA | TRBV6-5 | CASKGGLNTGELFF | TGTGCCAGCAAGGGGGGACTAAACACCGGGGAGCTGTTTTTT
TRBJ1-5 | NA | TRBD1 | TRBV5-1 | CASSLAPGQNQPQHF | TGCGCCAGCAGCTTGGCCCCGGGACAGAATCAGCCCCAGCATTTT
TRBJ2-7 | few | NA | TRBV7-9 | CASSLGAGWYEQYF | TGTGCCAGCAGCTTAGGTGCAGGGTGGTACGAGCAGTACTTC
TRBJ1-5 | NA | NA | TRBV15 | CATSRDDSNNQPQHF | TGTGCCACCAGCAGGGATGACAGTAACAATCAGCCCCAGCATTTT
TRBJ1-5 | NA | NA | TRBV5-4 | CASSLWGDQPQHF | TGTGCCAGCAGCTTGTGGGGGGATCAGCCCCAGCATTTT
TRBJ1-5 | NA | NA | TRBV6-5 | CASSHSGQIDQPQHF | TGTGCCAGCAGCCATTCCGGACAGATTGATCAGCCCCAGCATTTT